This T cell receptor (beta chain) was found in a study of cytomegalovirus exposure and HLA in healthy donors. Germline V gene data show CDR1 as MNHEY and CDR2 as SMNVEV (reference sequence). The V and J ends lost 6 bases and 3 bases, in that order; junction bases with no gene match: 7. CDR3 size: 15 residues. 13 Jbeta primers and 60 Vbeta primers were used for the PCR. Using immunoSEQ multiplex PCR, the repertoire was profiled, and TCRdb retains in-frame clones only, with some absent. The data contain about 52,000 clones, 72% of them seen just once; the ten biggest clones take up less than 9.5%. The V and J genes are TRBV27 and TRBJ2-7; 11 bases are a match to TRBD1. Material for sequencing was PBMCs. The clonotype originates from a woman between 50 and 59 years old in good health and CMV-seronegative. In DNA, the CDR3 is TGTGCCAGCAGCCGACCAGGGACAGGGGGCTACGAGCAGTACTTC. Residues: CASSRPGTGGYEQYF.